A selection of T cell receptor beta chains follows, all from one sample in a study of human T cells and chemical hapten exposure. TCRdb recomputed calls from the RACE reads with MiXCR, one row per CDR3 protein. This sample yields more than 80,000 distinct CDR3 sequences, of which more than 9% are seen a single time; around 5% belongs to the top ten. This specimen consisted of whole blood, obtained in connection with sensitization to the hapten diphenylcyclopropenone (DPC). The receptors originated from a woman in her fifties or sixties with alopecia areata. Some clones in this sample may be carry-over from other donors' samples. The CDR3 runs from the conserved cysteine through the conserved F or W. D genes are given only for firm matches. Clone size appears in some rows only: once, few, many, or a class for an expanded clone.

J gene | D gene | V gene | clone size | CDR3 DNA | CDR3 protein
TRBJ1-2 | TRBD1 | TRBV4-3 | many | TGCGCCAGCAGCGGGACAGGGCCTGGCTACACCTTC | CASSGTGPGYTF
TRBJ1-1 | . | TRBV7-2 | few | TGTGCTAGCACCAAAACAGCCGGGAACACTGAAGCTTTCTTT | CASTKTAGNTEAFF
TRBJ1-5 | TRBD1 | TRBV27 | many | TGTGCCACTAGGACAGGGTACAATCAGCCCCAGCATTTT | CATRTGYNQPQHF
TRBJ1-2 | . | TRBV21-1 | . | TGTGCCAGCAGCAATCCCGTAGTGGCAGGCCCCTATGGCTACACCTTC | CASSNPVVAGPYGYTF
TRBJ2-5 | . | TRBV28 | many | TGTGCCAGCAGGCCATCGTTAAGGCAAGAGACCCAGTACTTC | CASRPSLRQETQYF
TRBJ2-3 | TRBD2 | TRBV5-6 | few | TGTGCCAGCAGCTTGTACGGGGCTAGCGGGGGAAGCACAGATACGCAGTATTTT | CASSLYGASGGSTDTQYF
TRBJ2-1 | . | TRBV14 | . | TGTGCCAGCAGCCGAGCGGGCCTATACAATGAGCAGTTCTTC | CASSRAGLYNEQFF
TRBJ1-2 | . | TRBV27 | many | TGTGCCAGCAGTTTATCCCTAGGGGGCTATGGCTACACCTTC | CASSLSLGGYGYTF
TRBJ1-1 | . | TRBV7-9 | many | TGTGCCAGCAGCTTAGATGAGAGCCTGAACACTGAAGCTTTCTTT | CASSLDESLNTEAFF
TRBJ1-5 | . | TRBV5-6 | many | TGTGCCAGCAGCACGGTACAGGGAAGGCAGCAGCATTTT | CASSTVQGRQQHF
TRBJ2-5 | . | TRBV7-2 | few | TGTGCCAGCAGCACCCAATCCGGGGGGCTAGAGACCCAGTACTTC | CASSTQSGGLETQYF
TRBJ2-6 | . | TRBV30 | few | TGTGCCTGGAGTGTACTCGGGGTACGCTCTGGGGCCAACGTCCTGACTTTC | CAWSVLGVRSGANVLTF
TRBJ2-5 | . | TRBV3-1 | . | TGTGCCAGCAGCCAGCAGGCGAGTAGGACCCAGTACTTC | CASSQQASRTQYF
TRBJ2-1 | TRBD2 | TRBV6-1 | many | TGTGCCAGCAGTGAAAGCACTAGCGGGATTCCGTTCTTC | CASSESTSGIPFF
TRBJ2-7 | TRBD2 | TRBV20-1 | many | TGCAGTGCTAGAGATAGGGGTCGAGCGGGAGAAGGGCAGTACTTC | CSARDRGRAGEGQYF
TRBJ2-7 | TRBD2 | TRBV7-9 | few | TGTGCCAGCAGCTTGGATTACGGCAATCTAGCGGGGTTCTCCTACGAGCAGTACTTC | CASSLDYGNLAGFSYEQYF
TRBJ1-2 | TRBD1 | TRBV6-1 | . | TGTGCCAGCAGTGAAAAGGGACAGGGTTTCCGAGGCTACACCTTC | CASSEKGQGFRGYTF
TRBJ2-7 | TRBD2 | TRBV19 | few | TGTGCCAGTAGTCTAGCTCGGAGCGGGAGCTACGAGCAGTACTTC | CASSLARSGSYEQYF
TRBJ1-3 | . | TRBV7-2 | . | TGTGCCAGCAGCTTTCCATCTGGAAACACCATATATTTT | CASSFPSGNTIYF
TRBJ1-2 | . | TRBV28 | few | TGTGCCAGCAGTTCCCAACAGGTCTATGGCTACACCTTC | CASSSQQVYGYTF
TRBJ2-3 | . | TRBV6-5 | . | TGTGCCAGCAGACTAAGGATACAGGAGGGGGATACGCAGTATTTT | CASRLRIQEGDTQYF
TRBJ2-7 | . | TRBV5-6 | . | TGTGCCAGCAGCGCGGAGCACTCCTACGAGCAGTACTTC | CASSAEHSYEQYF
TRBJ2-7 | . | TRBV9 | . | TGTGCCAGCAGCGTCGGACAGCGGACATGGGACTACGAGCAGTACTTC | CASSVGQRTWDYEQYF
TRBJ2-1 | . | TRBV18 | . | TGTGCCAGCTCCCCGTCGGGTCGGGGGCTAGGTGAGCAGTTCTTC | CASSPSGRGLGEQFF
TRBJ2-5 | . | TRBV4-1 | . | TGCGCCAGCAGCCAATTTCAGAGGGACACACGGAGGGAGACCCAGTACTTC | CASSQFQRDTRRETQYF
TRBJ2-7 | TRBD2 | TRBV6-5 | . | TGTGCCAGCAGGACCGGGACTAGCGAGCGCGAGCAGTACTTC | CASRTGTSEREQYF
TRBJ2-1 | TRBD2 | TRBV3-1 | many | TGTGCCAGCAGCACCTTCGGTGGACTAGCCATCAATGAGCAGTTCTTC | CASSTFGGLAINEQFF
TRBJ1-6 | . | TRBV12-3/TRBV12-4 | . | TGTGCCAGCAGTTTATTTCCAGGCTTGAATTCACCCCTCCACTTT | CASSLFPGLNSPLHF
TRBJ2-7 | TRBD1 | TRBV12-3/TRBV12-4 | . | TGTGCCAGCAGTGTGACCGGGACAGGGGGAGGGTACGAGCAGTACTTC | CASSVTGTGGGYEQYF
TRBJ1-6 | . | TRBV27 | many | TGTGCCAGCAGTTTTTCTGGCCGGGCATCACCCCTCCACTTT | CASSFSGRASPLHF
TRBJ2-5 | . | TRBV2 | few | TGTGCCAGCAGTTCCCAGCCTTTAGGACGGCTAATCCCCCAGTACTTC | CASSSQPLGRLIPQYF
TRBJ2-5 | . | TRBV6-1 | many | TGTGCCAGCAGTGAAGGCCACCAAGAGACCCAGTACTTC | CASSEGHQETQYF
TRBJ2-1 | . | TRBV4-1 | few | TGCGCCAGCAGCCAAGATTGGGGACGGGAATACAATGAGCAGTTCTTC | CASSQDWGREYNEQFF
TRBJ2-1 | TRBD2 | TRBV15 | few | TGTGCCACCAGCAGAGCACTAGCGGAGTACAATGAGCAGTTCTTC | CATSRALAEYNEQFF
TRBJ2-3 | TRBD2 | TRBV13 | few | TGTGCCAGCAGCCTATTAGCGGGAAGCACAGATACGCAGTATTTT | CASSLLAGSTDTQYF
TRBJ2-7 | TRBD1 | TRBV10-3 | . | TGTGCCGTTGGACAGGGGATGGGCGAGCAGTACTTC | CAVGQGMGEQYF
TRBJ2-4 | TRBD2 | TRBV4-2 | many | TGTGCCAGCAGCCAAGATCGACTAGCGGGGGCGATTCAGTACTTC | CASSQDRLAGAIQYF
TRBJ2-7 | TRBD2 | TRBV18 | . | TGTGCCAGCTCACCACCCCCAAGGACTAGCGGGAGCTACGAGCAGTACTTC | CASSPPPRTSGSYEQYF
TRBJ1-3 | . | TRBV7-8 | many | TGTGCCAGCAGCTTATTGGTTCTCCCCTCCCACGGCTCTGGAAACACCATATATTTT | CASSLLVLPSHGSGNTIYF
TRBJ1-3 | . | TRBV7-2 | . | TGTGCCAGCAGCTTCGATGGGGCGTCTGGAAACACCATATATTTT | CASSFDGASGNTIYF
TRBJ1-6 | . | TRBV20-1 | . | TGCAGTGCTATTTCGGGCAATAATTCACCCCTCCACTTT | CSAISGNNSPLHF
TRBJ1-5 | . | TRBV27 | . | TGTGCCAGCAGTTTATCTGTGGGACCCAATCAGCCCCAGCATTTT | CASSLSVGPNQPQHF
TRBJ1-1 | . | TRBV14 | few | TGTGCCAGCAGCCCGATCGGGGGGACTGAAGCTTTCTTT | CASSPIGGTEAFF
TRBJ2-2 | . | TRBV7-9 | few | TGTGCCAGCAGCCATAACACCGGGGAGCTGTTTTTT | CASSHNTGELFF
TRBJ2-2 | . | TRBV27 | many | TGTGCCAGCAGTTTTAGCTACAGGGCCATGGCCGGGGAGCTGTTTTTT | CASSFSYRAMAGELFF
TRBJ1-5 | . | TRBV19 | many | TGTGCCAGTAGTAGCGCCCTATGGGCGGTTCGTGACCAGCCCCAGCATTTT | CASSSALWAVRDQPQHF
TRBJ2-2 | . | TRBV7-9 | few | TGTGCCAGCAGCTTAGCGAGCAGGCACAACGCCGGGGAGCTGTTTTTT | CASSLASRHNAGELFF
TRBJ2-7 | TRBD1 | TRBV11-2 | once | TGTGCCAGCAGTTCTCTCGACAGGGCGAGGGAGCAGTACTTC | CASSSLDRAREQYF
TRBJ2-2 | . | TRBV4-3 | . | TGCGCCAGCAGCAACCGGGACGGAAACACCGGGGAGCTGTTTTTT | CASSNRDGNTGELFF
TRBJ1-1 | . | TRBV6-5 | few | TGTGCCAGCTGGACACTTACCGGGACACAAGCTTTCTTT | CASWTLTGTQAFF
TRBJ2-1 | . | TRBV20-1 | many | TGCAGTGCTAGAGATCGGGGGGCCTCCTACAATGAGCAGTTCTTC | CSARDRGASYNEQFF
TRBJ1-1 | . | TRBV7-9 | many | TGTGCCAGCAGCTTAGCGCAGTTGAACACTGAAGCTTTCTTT | CASSLAQLNTEAFF
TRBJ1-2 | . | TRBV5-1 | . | TGCGCCAGCAGCTTGTCTCAGGGGAACTATGGCTACACCTTC | CASSLSQGNYGYTF
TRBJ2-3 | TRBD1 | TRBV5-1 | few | TGCGCCAGCAGCCAGGACAGGGCATTCACAGATACGCAGTATTTT | CASSQDRAFTDTQYF
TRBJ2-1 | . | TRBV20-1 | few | TGCAGTGTTAAGACAGCGTCTGACCTCAATGAGCAGTTCTTC | CSVKTASDLNEQFF
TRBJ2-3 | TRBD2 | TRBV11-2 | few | TGTGCCAGCAGCTTAGTAGCGGGAGGGCCGCAAGATACGCAGTATTTT | CASSLVAGGPQDTQYF
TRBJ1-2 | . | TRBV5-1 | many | TGCGCCAGCAGCGCACAGGGAAACTATGGCTACACCTTC | CASSAQGNYGYTF